The clone carrying this T cell receptor beta chain was counted ten times or more. Its antigen is as yet unknown. The data belong to a study of response to subunit inactivated influenza vaccine. Study observations and caveats: Only a handful of new T cells, the authors suggested, are recruited with each seasonal influenza vaccination.

A single record per CDR3 protein comes from TCRdb applying MiXCR to the RT-PCR reads. The profile shows around 750,000 distinct CDR3 sequences, over 20% of them singletons. The sample here was PBMCs from blood, taken 4 to 6 days after vaccination. This receptor was identified in a man aged 50-59 years who received an inactivated influenza vaccine.

CDR3 in DNA: TGTGCCAGCAGTCGCCTTCTGTCTCGAAGCGGGAGTCTCCCCTCTTACGAGCAGTACTTC. Amino acid sequence: CASSRLLSRSGSLPSYEQYF. The gene calls are TRBV6-2 or TRBV6-3 and TRBJ2-7; TRBD2 aligns across 8 bases. Germline assignment: CDR1 MNHEY and CDR2 SVGEGT. This CDR3 is built from 20 residues. The junction had 25 bases not matched to a gene; V was cut back by 5 bases and J by 4 bases.